The 30 T cell receptor beta chains below were found in one sample sequenced in a study of blood T cell repertoires in COVID-19. The protocol was immunoSEQ multiplex PCR, while the TCRdb copy is restricted to in-frame clones and leaves out a portion. The data hold roughly 150,000 clones, with roughly 80% observed a single time. Sequenced sample: peripheral blood. These TCRs come from a man between 60 and 75 years old with acute or convalescent COVID-19.

The chain carries TRBV12-3 or TRBV12-4 and TRBJ1-2; the D is unclear. This CDR3 is built from 13 residues. Trimming removed 4 bases at V and 1 base at J, with 7 bases between. For the CDR3, the DNA is TGTGCCAGCAGTTCCGCCAGTAACTATGGCTACACCTTC. It is translated as CASSSASNYGYTF.

The chain couples TRBV5-1 to TRBJ1-4, with 8 bases fitting TRBD1. This CDR3 has 15 residues. V dropped 4 bases and J dropped 4; count of bases not matched to a gene: 6. Germline-derived CDR1 and CDR2 are SGHRS and YFSETQ. The CDR3 is CASSTAGGVNEKLFF. The CDR3 DNA reads TGCGCCAGCAGCACGGCAGGGGGCGTTAATGAAAAACTGTTTTTT. Full variable domain (outside the CDR3, taken from reference TRBV5-1 and TRBJ1-4): KAGVTQTPRYLIKTRGQQVTLSCSPISGHRSVSWYQQTPGQGLQFLFEYFSETQRNKGNFPGRFSGRQFSNSRSEMNVSTLELGDSALYLCASSTAGGVNEKLFFGSGTQLSVL.

V gene TRBV2 combines with J gene TRBJ2-3; no clear D gene. This CDR3 has 14 amino acids. Trimming took off 7 bases at V and 0 bases at J, with 11 bases between the two ends. From germline, CDR1 is SNHLY and CDR2 FYNNEI. The chain's CDR3 is CASTPIASTDTQYF. For the CDR3, the DNA is TGTGCCAGCACCCCTATCGCTAGCACAGATACGCAGTATTTT. Full variable domain (outside the CDR3, taken from reference TRBV2 and TRBJ2-3): EPEVTQTPSHQVTQMGQEVILRCVPISNHLYFYWYRQILGQKVEFLVSFYNNEISEKSEIFDDQFSVERPDGSNFTLKIRSTKLEDSAMYFCASTPIASTDTQYFGPGTRLTVL.

This chain uses TRBV7-3 with TRBJ1-2, with 7 nucleotides matching TRBD1. Germline-derived CDR1 and CDR2 are SGHTA and FQGTGA. Trimming removed 4 bases from V and 4 bases from J; junction bases left unmatched: 9. The CDR3 has 15 residues. The CDR3 nucleotides read TGTGCCAGCAGCTCCGGGACAGAGAGCCCCTATGGCTACACCTTC. Translation: CASSSGTESPYGYTF.

This clone has more than one count but fewer than ten. The chain is built from TRBV11-2 and TRBJ1-2; a weak D match, TRBD1 (5 bases). Germline-derived CDR1 and CDR2 are SGHAT and FQNNGV. V lost 6 bases to trimming and J lost 7 bases, with 18 bases between them. There are 14 residues in the CDR3. The CDR3 DNA follows: TGTGCCAGCAGGCCCCTTTCAGGGAGGGCTGGCTACACCTTC. It encodes CASRPLSGRAGYTF.

The gene calls are TRBV6-6 and TRBJ2-1, with 8 bases lining up with TRBD1. The germline V gene encodes CDR1 MNHNY and CDR2 SVGAGI (reference sequence). Trimming at V came to 8 bases and at J to 9 bases, leaving 21 bases not matched to a gene. The length of the CDR3 is 17 residues. CDR3 in DNA: TGTGCCAGCGGTCGATCGGGAGTCAGGGGGCGGCGTGCTGAGCAGTTCTTC. Translation: CASGRSGVRGRRAEQFF.

The V gene is TRBV7-2, the J gene TRBJ2-1; D uncertain. CDR1 SGHTA and CDR2 FQGNSA come from the germline V gene. CDR3 size: 15 residues. Trimming took 2 bases from V and 0 from J, leaving 8 bases between them. CDR3 sequence (DNA): TGTGCCAGCAGCTTAAGTACTGGCTCCTACAATGAGCAGTTCTTC. Amino acids: CASSLSTGSYNEQFF.

This chain uses TRBV7-3 with TRBJ2-7; TRBD1 matches 8 bases. CDR1 and CDR2 (germline): SGHTA, FQGTGA. Unmatched junction bases numbered 6, after V lost 5 bases and J lost 6 bases. The CDR3 totals 13 residues. Here the CDR3 reads CASSVLDRGEQYF. The CDR3 DNA reads TGTGCCAGCAGCGTATTAGACAGGGGCGAGCAGTACTTC.

The chain carries TRBV19 and TRBJ1-2; 10 bases line up with TRBD1. The J segment lost 3 bases and the V segment lost 5 bases, leaving 3 bases of the junction unmatched. This CDR3 comprises 14 residues. Per the germline V gene, CDR1 is LNHDA and CDR2 is SQIVND (reference sequence). The CDR3 sequence is CASSADRGHYGYTF. CDR3 in DNA: TGTGCCAGTAGTGCAGACAGGGGGCACTATGGCTACACCTTC.

This clone was seen only once. The chain links TRBV7-2 to TRBJ2-1; 8 bases align to TRBD2. Per the germline V gene, CDR1 is SGHTA and CDR2 is FQGNSA. The length of the CDR3 is 16 residues. The V and J ends lost 4 bases and 0 bases, in that order; junction bases with no gene match: 5. In nucleotides, the CDR3 is TGTGCCAGCAGCTCTCAGCGGGGGAGCTCCTACAATGAGCAGTTCTTC. It specifies CASSSQRGSSYNEQFF. Full variable domain (outside the CDR3, taken from reference TRBV7-2 and TRBJ2-1): GAGVSQSPSNKVTEKGKDVELRCDPISGHTALYWYRQSLGQGLEFLIYFQGNSAPDKSGLPSDRFSAERTGGSVSTLTIQRTQQEDSAVYLCASSSQRGSSYNEQFFGPGTRLTVL.

This rearrangement joins TRBV28 to TRBJ1-2; 12 nucleotides agree with TRBD1. Trimming took 2 bases from V and 7 from J; bases not matched to a gene: 5. Germline values: CDR1 MDHEN, CDR2 SYDVKM. The CDR3 is made up of 15 amino acids. The CDR3 DNA reads as TGTGCCAGCAGTTTAGGGACAGGGGGCGGTGGTGGCTACACCTTC. Its protein is CASSLGTGGGGGYTF.

CDR3 DNA sequence: TGTGCCAGCATCTGGGACTCCAATGAGCAGTTCTTC. Translation: CASIWDSNEQFF. The rearrangement joins TRBV6-5 to TRBJ2-1; TRBD2 might be the D (6 bases). In germline, CDR1 is MNHEY, CDR2 SVGAGI. The CDR3 is made up of 12 amino acids. Trimming left V 7 bases short and J 6 bases short, with 10 bases between.

This clone occurred once. V usage is TRBV5-1 and J usage is TRBJ2-3; 10 bases are shared with TRBD1. The junction had 6 bases not matched to a gene; V was cut back by 0 bases and J by 2 bases. This CDR3 is built from 17 residues. The germline CDR1 and CDR2 sequences are SGHRS and YFSETQ. The CDR3 bases are TGCGCCAGCAGCTTGGCCATCGGGACAGGGGTCACAGATACGCAGTATTTT. Translation: CASSLAIGTGVTDTQYF.

The gene calls are TRBV4-1 and TRBJ2-4, with TRBD1 as a possible D gene (6 bases). Germline loops: CDR1 MGHRA, CDR2 YSYEKL. CDR3 length equals 15 residues. Trimming took off 2 bases at V and 6 bases at J, with 14 bases between the two ends. CDR3 residues: CASSQIRDKGNIQYF. In DNA form, the CDR3 reads TGCGCCAGCAGCCAAATCCGGGACAAGGGAAACATTCAGTACTTC.

V gene TRBV4-1 combines with J gene TRBJ2-7, with D maybe TRBD2 (5 bases). This CDR3 comprises 15 residues. The germline CDR1 and CDR2 sequences are MGHRA and YSYEKL. V shed 1 base and J shed 2 bases, with 12 bases lying between them. CDR3 in DNA: TGCGCCAGCAGCCAAGCAGGATTACTAGCCTACGAGCAGTACTTC. Translated: CASSQAGLLAYEQYF.

The V gene is TRBV7-3, the J gene TRBJ2-1, with D hard to call. Germline values: CDR1 SGHTA, CDR2 FQGTGA. Trimming removed 0 bases from V and 0 bases from J, with 9 bases in between. The CDR3 runs 16 residues. CDR3 residues: CASSLTTSSSYNEQFF. The DNA of the CDR3 is TGTGCCAGCAGCTTAACAACTTCGAGCTCCTACAATGAGCAGTTCTTC. Using reference TRBV7-3 and TRBJ2-1 for the parts outside the CDR3, the full variable domain is GAGVSQTPSNKVTEKGKYVELRCDPISGHTALYWYRQSLGQGPEFLIYFQGTGAADDSGLPNDRFFAVRPEGSVSTLKIQRTERGDSAVYLCASSLTTSSSYNEQFFGPGTRLTVL.

The rearrangement joins TRBV7-8 to TRBJ1-4; unclear D gene. V shed 5 bases and J shed 8 bases, with 12 bases lying between them. CDR3 length: 13 amino acids. CDR1 is SGHVS, CDR2 FQNEAQ, per germline. CDR3 nucleotide sequence: TGTGCCAGCAGCCCCGGACGCGGGGAAAAACTGTTTTTT. This encodes CASSPGRGEKLFF.

This chain connects TRBV5-4 to TRBJ2-5; D not resolved. The CDR3 has 14 residues. Germline loops: CDR1 SGHNT, CDR2 YYREEE (reference sequence). With 6 bases removed from V and 2 bases from J, the gap between germline ends came to 14 bases. CDR3 sequence (DNA): TGTGCCAGCACCCTCGTACCGAGTCAAGAGACCCAGTACTTC. Translating it yields CASTLVPSQETQYF.

V gene TRBV7-8 combines with J gene TRBJ1-1; tentative D call: TRBD1 (5 bases). Germline-derived CDR1 and CDR2 are SGHVS and FQNEAQ. V was cut by 7 bases and J by 3 bases, with 9 bases left in between. This CDR3 spans 12 amino acids. The CDR3 coding sequence is TGTGCCAGCAAGCTCAGGGACACTGAAGCTTTCTTT. Residues: CASKLRDTEAFF.

DNA of the CDR3: TGTGCCAGCAGTTTAGTGGCAGGTCAGCAAGAGACCCAGTACTTC. Translating it yields CASSLVAGQQETQYF. The rearrangement uses TRBV27 and TRBJ2-5; D call uncertain. Trimming pared 2 bases from V and 2 bases from J, leaving 12 bases between. CDR3 size: 15 residues. The germline CDR1 and CDR2 sequences are MNHEY and SMNVEV (reference sequence).

This chain connects TRBV18 to TRBJ1-2, with D perhaps matching TRBD1 (6 bases). Trimming shortened V by 8 bases and J by 4 bases, and 14 bases separated the two germline ends. From germline, CDR1 is KGHSH and CDR2 LQKENI. The CDR3 totals 13 residues. The CDR3, as DNA: TGTGCCAGCGCCCCGGGGGGGGCCTATGGCTACACCTTC. Protein sequence: CASAPGGAYGYTF.

V gene TRBV5-4 combines with J gene TRBJ1-4; 8 bases are a match to TRBD1. CDR3 size: 15 residues. The V segment lost 2 bases and the J segment 3 bases; nucleotides outside the gene matches: 3. From germline, CDR1 is SGHNT and CDR2 YYREEE (reference sequence). In DNA, the CDR3 is TGTGCCAGCAGCTTATCAGGGGGCCCTAATGAAAAACTGTTTTTT. It yields the protein CASSLSGGPNEKLFF.

In this sample, this clone turned up a few times. This chain joins TRBV29-1 and TRBJ1-1; the match to TRBD1 covers 9 bases. The CDR3 runs 15 residues. J was trimmed by 1 base and V by 7 bases; bases with no gene match: 10. The V gene's germline CDR1 is SQVTM and CDR2 ANQGSEA. The CDR3 sequence is CSAKQGAFRNTEAFF. CDR3 DNA: TGCAGCGCCAAACAGGGGGCGTTCAGGAACACTGAAGCTTTCTTT.

This chain uses TRBV11-1 with TRBJ1-3; 7 nucleotides match TRBD1. V lost 4 bases and J lost 0; bases outside the gene matches: 6. The CDR3 totals 16 residues. The germline CDR1 and CDR2 sequences are SGHAT and FQDESV (reference sequence). The CDR3 coding sequence is TGTGCCAGCAGCTCGGGACAGCCCCCCTCTGGAAACACCATATATTTT. This codes for CASSSGQPPSGNTIYF.

The V and J genes are TRBV11-2 and TRBJ1-1, with a possible D match to TRBD1 (6 bases). Trimming took 0 bases from V and 3 from J, leaving 8 bases between them. There are 14 residues in the CDR3. Germline-derived CDR1 and CDR2 are SGHAT and FQNNGV. The CDR3: CASSLDPGDTEAFF. The CDR3, as DNA: TGTGCCAGCAGCTTAGATCCAGGGGACACTGAAGCTTTCTTT.

V and J are TRBV6-5 and TRBJ1-1; possibly TRBD1 for D (5 bases). Germline CDR1 is MNHEY and CDR2 is SVGAGI. V was trimmed by 6 bases and J by 3 bases, leaving 14 bases between them. The CDR3 extends over 14 amino acids. CDR3 in DNA: TGTGCCAGCAGATCTATGGGGCAGCACACTGAAGCTTTCTTT. Amino acid sequence: CASRSMGQHTEAFF.

This chain joins TRBV11-2 and TRBJ2-1, with D hard to call. V lost 5 bases and J lost 0, with 11 bases in between. The CDR3 loop spans 15 amino acids. Germline V CDR1 and CDR2: SGHAT, FQNNGV. CDR3 sequence: CASSALTGSYNEQFF. CDR3 coding DNA: TGTGCCAGCAGCGCCCTGACGGGCTCCTACAATGAGCAGTTCTTC.

The chain carries TRBV18 and TRBJ1-1; D ambiguous. CDR3 size: 15 residues. CDR1 is KGHSH and CDR2 is LQKENI in the germline V gene. Trimming left V 2 bases short and J 4 bases short, with 14 bases between. As DNA, the CDR3 is TGTGCCAGCTCACCATTTACCGGTGAGGGCACTGAAGCTTTCTTT. This gives the protein CASSPFTGEGTEAFF.

The DNA for the CDR3 is TGTGCCAGCAGGCTTACCGGGACACCACGGCCCTATGGCTACACCTTC. This encodes CASRLTGTPRPYGYTF. This chain joins TRBV25-1 and TRBJ1-2; D is possibly TRBD1 (6 bases). This CDR3 is 16 amino acids long. The germline V gene encodes CDR1 MGHDK and CDR2 SYGVNS. The V end lost 6 bases, the J end lost 4 bases, and 21 bases lay between the germline ends.

This clone has only a few counts. This sample also contains other DNA sequences that code for the same CDR3. This chain connects TRBV5-1 to TRBJ2-1; the match to TRBD1 covers 10 bases. The trim removed 0 bases at V and 4 bases at J, leaving 1 base unmatched. Germline values: CDR1 SGHRS, CDR2 YFSETQ. This CDR3 contains 15 residues. The DNA of the CDR3 is TGCGCCAGCAGCTTGGGACAGGGGGCTTACAATGAGCAGTTCTTC. Residues: CASSLGQGAYNEQFF.